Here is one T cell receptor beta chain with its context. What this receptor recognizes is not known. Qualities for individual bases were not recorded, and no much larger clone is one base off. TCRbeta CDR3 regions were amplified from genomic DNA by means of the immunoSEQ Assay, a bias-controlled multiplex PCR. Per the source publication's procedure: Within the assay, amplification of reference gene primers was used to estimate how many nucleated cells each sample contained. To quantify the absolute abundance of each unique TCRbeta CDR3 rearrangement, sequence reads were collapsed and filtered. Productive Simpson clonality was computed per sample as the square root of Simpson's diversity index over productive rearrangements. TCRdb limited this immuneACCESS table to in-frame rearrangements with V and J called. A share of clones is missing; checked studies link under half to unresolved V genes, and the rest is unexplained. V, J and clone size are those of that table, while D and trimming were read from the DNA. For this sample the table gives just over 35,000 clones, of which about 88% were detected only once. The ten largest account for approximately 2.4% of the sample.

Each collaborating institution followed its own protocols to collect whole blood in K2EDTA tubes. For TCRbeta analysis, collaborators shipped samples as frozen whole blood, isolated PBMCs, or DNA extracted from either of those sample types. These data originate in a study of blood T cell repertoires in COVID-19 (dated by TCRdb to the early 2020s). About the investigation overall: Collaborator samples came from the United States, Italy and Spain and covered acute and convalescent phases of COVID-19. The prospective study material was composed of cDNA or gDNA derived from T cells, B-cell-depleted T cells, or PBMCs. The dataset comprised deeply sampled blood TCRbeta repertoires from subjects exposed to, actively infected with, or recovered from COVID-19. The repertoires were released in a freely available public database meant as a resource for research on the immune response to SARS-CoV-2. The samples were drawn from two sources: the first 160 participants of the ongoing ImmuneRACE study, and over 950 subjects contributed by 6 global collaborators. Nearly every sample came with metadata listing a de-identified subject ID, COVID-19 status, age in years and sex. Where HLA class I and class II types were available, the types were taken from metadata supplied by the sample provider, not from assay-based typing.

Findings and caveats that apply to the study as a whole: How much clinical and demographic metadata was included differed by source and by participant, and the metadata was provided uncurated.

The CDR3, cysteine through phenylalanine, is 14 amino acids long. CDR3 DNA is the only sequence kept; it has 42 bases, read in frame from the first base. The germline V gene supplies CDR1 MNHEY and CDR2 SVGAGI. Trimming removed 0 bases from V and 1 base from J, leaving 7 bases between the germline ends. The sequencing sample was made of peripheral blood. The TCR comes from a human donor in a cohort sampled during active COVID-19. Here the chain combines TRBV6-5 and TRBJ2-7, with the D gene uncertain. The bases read TGTGCCAGCAGTTACTCTCTCGGGTCCTACGAGCAGTACTTC. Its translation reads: CASSYSLGSYEQYF.